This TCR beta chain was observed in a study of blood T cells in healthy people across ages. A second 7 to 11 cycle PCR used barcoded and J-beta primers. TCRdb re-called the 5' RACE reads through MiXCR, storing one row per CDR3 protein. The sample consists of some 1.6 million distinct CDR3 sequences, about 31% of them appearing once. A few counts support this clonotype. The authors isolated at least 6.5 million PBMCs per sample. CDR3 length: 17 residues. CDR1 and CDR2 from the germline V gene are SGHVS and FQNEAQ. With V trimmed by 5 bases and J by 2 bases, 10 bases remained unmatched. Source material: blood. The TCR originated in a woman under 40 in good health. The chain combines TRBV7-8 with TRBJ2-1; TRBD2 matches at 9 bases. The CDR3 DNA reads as TGTGCCAGCAGCAATGCACTAGCGGGCGTTACCTACAATGAGCAGTTCTTC. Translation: CASSNALAGVTYNEQFF.